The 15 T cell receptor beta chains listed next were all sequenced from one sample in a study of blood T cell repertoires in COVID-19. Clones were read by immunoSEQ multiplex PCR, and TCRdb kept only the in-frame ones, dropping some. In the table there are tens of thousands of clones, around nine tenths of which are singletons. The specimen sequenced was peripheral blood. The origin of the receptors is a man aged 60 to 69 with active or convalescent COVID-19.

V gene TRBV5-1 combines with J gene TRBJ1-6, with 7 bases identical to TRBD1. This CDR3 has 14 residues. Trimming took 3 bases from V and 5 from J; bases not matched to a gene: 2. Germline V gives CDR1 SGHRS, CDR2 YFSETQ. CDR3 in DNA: TGCGCCAGCAGCTCCGGGACAGATAATTCACCCCTCCACTTT. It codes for CASSSGTDNSPLHF.

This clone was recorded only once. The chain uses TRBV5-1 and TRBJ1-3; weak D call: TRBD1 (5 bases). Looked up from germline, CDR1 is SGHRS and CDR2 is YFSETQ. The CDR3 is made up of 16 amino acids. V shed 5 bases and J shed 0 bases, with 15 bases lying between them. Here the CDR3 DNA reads TGCGCCAGCAGACCAGGGTTGAGGAGCTCTGGAAACACCATATATTTT. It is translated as CASRPGLRSSGNTIYF.

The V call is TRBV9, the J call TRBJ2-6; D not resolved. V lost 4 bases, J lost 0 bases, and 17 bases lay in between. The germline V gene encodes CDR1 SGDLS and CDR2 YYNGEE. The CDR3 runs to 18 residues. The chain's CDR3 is CASSSRPGPLSGANVLTF. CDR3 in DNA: TGTGCCAGCAGCTCCCGACCGGGTCCGCTCTCTGGGGCCAACGTCCTGACTTTC.

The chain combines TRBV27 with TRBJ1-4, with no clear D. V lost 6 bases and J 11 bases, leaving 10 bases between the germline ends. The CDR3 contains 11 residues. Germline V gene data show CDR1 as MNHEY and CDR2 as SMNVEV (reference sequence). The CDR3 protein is CASSSGEKLFF. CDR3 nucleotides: TGTGCCAGCAGCTCCGGGGAGAAACTGTTTTTT.

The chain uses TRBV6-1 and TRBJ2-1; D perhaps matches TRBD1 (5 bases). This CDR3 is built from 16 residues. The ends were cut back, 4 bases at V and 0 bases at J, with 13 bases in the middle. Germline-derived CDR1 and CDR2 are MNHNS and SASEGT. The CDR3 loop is CASSGVDSLSYNEQFF. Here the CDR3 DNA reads TGTGCCAGCAGTGGAGTTGACAGCCTCTCCTACAATGAGCAGTTCTTC.

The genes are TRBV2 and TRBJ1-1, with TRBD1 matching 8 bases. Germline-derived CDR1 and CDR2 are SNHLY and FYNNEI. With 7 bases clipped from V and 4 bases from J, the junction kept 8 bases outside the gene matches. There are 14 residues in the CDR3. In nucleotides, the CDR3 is TGTGCCAGCACCCGACAGGGGCTGGCCACTGAAGCTTTCTTT. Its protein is CASTRQGLATEAFF. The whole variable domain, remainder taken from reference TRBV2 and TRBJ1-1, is EPEVTQTPSHQVTQMGQEVILRCVPISNHLYFYWYRQILGQKVEFLVSFYNNEISEKSEIFDDQFSVERPDGSNFTLKIRSTKLEDSAMYFCASTRQGLATEAFFGQGTRLTVV.

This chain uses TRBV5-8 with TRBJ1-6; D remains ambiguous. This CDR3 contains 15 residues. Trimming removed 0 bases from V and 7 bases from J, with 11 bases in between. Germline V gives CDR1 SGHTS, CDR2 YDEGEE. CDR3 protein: CASSLDSPANSPLHF. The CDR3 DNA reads TGTGCCAGCAGCTTGGACAGTCCGGCGAATTCACCCCTCCACTTT.

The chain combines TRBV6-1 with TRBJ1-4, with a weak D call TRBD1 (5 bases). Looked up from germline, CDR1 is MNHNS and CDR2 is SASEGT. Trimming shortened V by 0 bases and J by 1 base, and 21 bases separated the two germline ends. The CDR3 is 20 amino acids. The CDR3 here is CASSEAEGLLLWGTNEKLFF. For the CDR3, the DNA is TGTGCCAGCAGTGAAGCGGAGGGACTCCTTTTGTGGGGAACTAATGAAAAACTGTTTTTT.

The CDR3 reads CASSPTNVGLGSPLHF. CDR3 DNA: TGTGCCAGCTCACCCACCAACGTGGGGCTTGGTTCACCCCTCCACTTT. The rearrangement uses TRBV18 and TRBJ1-6; TRBD1 is a possible D gene (5 bases). This CDR3 has 16 residues. The V end was cut by 3 bases, the J end by 9 bases, with 18 bases between. The germline gives CDR1 KGHSH, CDR2 LQKENI.

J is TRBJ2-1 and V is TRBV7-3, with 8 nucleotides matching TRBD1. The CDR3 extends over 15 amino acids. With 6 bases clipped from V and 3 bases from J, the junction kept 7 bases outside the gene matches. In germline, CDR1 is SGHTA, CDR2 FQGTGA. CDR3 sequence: CASSSGTGRYNEQFF. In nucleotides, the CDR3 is TGTGCCAGCAGTTCGGGGACAGGCCGCTACAATGAGCAGTTCTTC.

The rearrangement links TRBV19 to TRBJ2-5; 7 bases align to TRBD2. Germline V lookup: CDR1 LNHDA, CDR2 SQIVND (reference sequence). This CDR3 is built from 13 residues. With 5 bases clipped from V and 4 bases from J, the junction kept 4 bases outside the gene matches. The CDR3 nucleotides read TGTGCCAGTAGTCCGGGGGGAAGAGAGACCCAGTACTTC. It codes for CASSPGGRETQYF.

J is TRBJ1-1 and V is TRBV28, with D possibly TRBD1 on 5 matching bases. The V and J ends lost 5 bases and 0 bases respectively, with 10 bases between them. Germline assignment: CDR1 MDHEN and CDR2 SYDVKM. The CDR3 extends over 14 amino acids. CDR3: CASSRRQLNTEAFF. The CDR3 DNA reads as TGTGCCAGCAGTCGTCGACAGCTGAACACTGAAGCTTTCTTT.

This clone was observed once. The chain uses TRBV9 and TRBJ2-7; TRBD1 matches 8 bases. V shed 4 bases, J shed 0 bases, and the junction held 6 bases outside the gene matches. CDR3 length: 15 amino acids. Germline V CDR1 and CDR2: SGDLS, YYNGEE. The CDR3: CASSPRGRDSYEQYF. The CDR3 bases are TGTGCCAGCAGCCCCAGGGGGCGGGACTCCTACGAGCAGTACTTC. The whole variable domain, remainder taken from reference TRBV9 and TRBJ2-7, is DSGVTQTPKHLITATGQRVTLRCSPRSGDLSVYWYQQSLDQGLQFLIQYYNGEERAKGNILERFSAQQFPDLHSELNLSSLELGDSALYFCASSPRGRDSYEQYFGPGTRLTVT.

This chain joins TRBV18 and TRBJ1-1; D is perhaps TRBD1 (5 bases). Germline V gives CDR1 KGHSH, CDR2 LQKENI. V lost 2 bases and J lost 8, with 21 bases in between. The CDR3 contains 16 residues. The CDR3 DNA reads TGTGCCAGCTCACCAGGACCACATGAAGGGGTAACGGAAGCTTTCTTT. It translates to CASSPGPHEGVTEAFF.

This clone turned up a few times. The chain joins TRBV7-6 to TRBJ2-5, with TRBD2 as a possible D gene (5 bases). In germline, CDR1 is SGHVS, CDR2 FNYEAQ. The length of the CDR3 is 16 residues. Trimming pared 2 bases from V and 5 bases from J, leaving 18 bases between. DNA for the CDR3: TGTGCCAGCAGCTTACCCCCCCCGGGGTCCACCGAGACCCAGTACTTC. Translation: CASSLPPPGSTETQYF.